The source of this T cell receptor beta chain is a study of T cell responses to AZD1222 COVID-19 vaccine. Points from the study as a whole: The study reported that nearly half of spike-specific TCRs target unmutated variant regions. It should be noted that donors were predominantly white British and more often female, and clonal diversity was possibly underestimated.

The CDR3 is 12 amino acids. Trimming stripped 8 bases from V and 5 bases from J, with 12 bases between. Germline CDR1 MDHEN, CDR2 SYDVKM. In the case of this clone: Its antigen is currently unknown.

The data were produced by immunoSEQ multiplex PCR, yet TCRdb's version contains in-frame clones alone and is incomplete. Of more than 120,000 clones in the sample, 88% were seen once. The chain carries TRBV28 and TRBJ1-1; tentative D call: TRBD1 (5 bases). Sequencing was performed on peripheral blood, taken 28 days after the second dose of the MenACWY control vaccine. The sequence derives from an adult who received the MenACWY meningococcal vaccine as a control. The CDR3 region has the DNA TGTGCCAGCTGGTTGGGGGAGACTGAAGCTTTCTTT. Protein: CASWLGETEAFF.